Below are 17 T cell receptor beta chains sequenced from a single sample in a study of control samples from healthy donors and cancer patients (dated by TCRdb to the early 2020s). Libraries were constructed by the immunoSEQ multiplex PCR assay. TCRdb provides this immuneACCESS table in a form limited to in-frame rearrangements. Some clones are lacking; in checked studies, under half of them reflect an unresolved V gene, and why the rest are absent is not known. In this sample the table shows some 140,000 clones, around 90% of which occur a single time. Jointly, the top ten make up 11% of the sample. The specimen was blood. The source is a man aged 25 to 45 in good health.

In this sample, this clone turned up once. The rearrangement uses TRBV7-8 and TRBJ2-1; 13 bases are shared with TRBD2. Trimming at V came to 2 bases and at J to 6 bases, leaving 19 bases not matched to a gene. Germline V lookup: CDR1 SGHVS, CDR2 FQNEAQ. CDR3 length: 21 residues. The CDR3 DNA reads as TGTGCCAGCAGCTTACCCGGATTACTAGCGGGAGGGCCTTCGGGGTTCAATGAGCAGTTCTTC. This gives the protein CASSLPGLLAGGPSGFNEQFF.

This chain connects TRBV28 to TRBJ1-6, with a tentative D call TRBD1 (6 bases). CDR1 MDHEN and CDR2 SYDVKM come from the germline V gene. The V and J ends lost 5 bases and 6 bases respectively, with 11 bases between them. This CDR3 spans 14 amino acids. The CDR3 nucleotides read TGTGCCAGCAGTCCACAGGGTGGTAATTCACCCCTCCACTTT. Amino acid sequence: CASSPQGGNSPLHF.

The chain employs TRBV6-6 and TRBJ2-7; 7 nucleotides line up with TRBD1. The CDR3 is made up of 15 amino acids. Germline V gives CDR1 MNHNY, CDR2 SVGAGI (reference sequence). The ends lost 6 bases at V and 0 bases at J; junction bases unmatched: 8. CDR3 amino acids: CASSYGQVYSYEQYF. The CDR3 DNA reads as TGTGCCAGCAGCTACGGACAGGTTTACTCCTACGAGCAGTACTTC.

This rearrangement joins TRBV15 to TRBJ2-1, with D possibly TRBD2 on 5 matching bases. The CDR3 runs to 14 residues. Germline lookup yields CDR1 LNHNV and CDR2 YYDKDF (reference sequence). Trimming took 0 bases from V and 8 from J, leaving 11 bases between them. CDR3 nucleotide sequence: TGTGCCACCAGCAGAGATAATAGCGTCGATGAGCAGTTCTTC. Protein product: CATSRDNSVDEQFF.

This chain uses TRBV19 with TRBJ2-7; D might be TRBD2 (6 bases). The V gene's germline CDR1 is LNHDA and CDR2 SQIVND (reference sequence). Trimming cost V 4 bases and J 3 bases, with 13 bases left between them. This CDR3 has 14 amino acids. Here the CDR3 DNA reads TGTGCCAGTAGTACAGGGAGGCCTGGCTACGAGCAGTACTTC. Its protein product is CASSTGRPGYEQYF.

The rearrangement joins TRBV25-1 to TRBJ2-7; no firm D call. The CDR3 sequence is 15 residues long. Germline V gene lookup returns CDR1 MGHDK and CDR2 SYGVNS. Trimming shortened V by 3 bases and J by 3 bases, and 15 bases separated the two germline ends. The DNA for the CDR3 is TGTGCCAGCAGTGATAGTGTCACAACCTTCTACGAGCAGTACTTC. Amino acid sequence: CASSDSVTTFYEQYF.

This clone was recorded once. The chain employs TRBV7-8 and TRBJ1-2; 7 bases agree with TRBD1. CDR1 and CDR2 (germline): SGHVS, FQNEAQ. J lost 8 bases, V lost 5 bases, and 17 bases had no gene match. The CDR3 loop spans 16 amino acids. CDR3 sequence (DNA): TGTGCCAGCAGCCCACAAAGCTTGACAGGGTTTATCGGCTACACCTTC. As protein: CASSPQSLTGFIGYTF.

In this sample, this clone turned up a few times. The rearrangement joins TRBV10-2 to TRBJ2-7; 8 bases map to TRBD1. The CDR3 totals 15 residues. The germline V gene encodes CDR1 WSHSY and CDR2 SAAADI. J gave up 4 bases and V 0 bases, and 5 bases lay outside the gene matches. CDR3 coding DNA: TGCGCCAGCAGTGAGTCGAACAGGGGGACGTACGAGCAGTACTTC. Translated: CASSESNRGTYEQYF.

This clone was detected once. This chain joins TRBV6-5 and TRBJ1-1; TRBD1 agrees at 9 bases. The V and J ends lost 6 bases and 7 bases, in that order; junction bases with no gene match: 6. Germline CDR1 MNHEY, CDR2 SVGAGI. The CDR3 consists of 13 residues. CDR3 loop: CASSRTGGFEAFF. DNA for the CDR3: TGTGCCAGCAGCAGAACAGGGGGCTTTGAAGCTTTCTTT.

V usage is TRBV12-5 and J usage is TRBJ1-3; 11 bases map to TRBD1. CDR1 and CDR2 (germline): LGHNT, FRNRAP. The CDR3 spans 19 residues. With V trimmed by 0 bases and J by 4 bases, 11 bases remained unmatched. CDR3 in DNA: TGTGCTAGTGGTTTGGTACCATGGGGACAGGGGGAACTCGGAAACACCATATATTTT. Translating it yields CASGLVPWGQGELGNTIYF. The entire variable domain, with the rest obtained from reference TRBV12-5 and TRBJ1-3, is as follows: DARVTQTPRHKVTEMGQEVTMRCQPILGHNTVFWYRQTMMQGLELLAYFRNRAPLDDSGMPKDRFSAEMPDATLATLKIQPSEPRDSAVYFCASGLVPWGQGELGNTIYFGEGSWLTVV.

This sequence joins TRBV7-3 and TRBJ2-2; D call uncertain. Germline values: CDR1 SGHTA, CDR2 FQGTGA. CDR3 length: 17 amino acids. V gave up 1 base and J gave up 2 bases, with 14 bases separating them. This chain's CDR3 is CASSLSPFGRNTGELFF. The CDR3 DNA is TGTGCCAGCAGCTTAAGTCCATTCGGCCGCAACACCGGGGAGCTGTTTTTT.

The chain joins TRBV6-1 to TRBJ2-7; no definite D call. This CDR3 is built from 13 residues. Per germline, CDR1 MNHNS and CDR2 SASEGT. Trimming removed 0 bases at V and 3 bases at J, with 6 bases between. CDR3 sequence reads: CASSEASIYEQYF. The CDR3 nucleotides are TGTGCCAGCAGTGAAGCCTCCATCTACGAGCAGTACTTC.

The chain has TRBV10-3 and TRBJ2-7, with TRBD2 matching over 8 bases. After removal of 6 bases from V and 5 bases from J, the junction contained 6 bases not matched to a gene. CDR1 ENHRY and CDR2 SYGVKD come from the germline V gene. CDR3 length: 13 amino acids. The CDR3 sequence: CAIRAGTSDEQYF. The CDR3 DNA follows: TGTGCCATCAGAGCCGGGACTAGTGACGAGCAGTACTTC.

The CDR3 nucleotides are TGTGCCAGCAGCCACGACGTGGCGGCTGAGCAGTTCTTC. This gives the protein CASSHDVAAEQFF. V and J are TRBV3-1 (or the pseudogene TRBV3-2) and TRBJ2-1, with no clear D. CDR3 length: 13 residues. Trimming left V 3 bases short and J 9 bases short, with 12 bases between. Germline-derived CDR1 and CDR2 are LGHDT and YNNKEL (reference sequence).

This chain's CDR3 is CASSPGRLQPQHF. The CDR3 coding sequence is TGTGCCAGCAGCCCAGGGCGGCTTCAGCCCCAGCATTTT. The chain recombines TRBV27 with TRBJ1-5; D is perhaps TRBD1 (5 bases). This CDR3 has 13 residues. Per germline, CDR1 MNHEY and CDR2 SMNVEV (reference sequence). Trimming removed 6 bases at V and 6 bases at J, with 12 bases between.

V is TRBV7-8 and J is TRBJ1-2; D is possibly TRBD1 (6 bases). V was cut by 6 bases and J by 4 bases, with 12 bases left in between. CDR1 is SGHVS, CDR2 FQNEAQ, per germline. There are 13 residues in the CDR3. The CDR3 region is CASSRGGGYGYTF. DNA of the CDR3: TGTGCCAGCAGTCGAGGGGGAGGCTATGGCTACACCTTC.

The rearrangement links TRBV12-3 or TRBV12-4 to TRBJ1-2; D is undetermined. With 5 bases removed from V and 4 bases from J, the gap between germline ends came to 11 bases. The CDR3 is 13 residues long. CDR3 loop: CASSPTGIYGYTF. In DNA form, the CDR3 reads TGTGCCAGCAGTCCAACCGGGATCTATGGCTACACCTTC.